This T cell receptor (beta chain) was identified in a study of human T cells and chemical hapten exposure. Study-level findings and limits: With DPC sensitization, TCRs exceeding 1 in 1000 frequency showed no change.

The CDR3 loop spans 16 amino acids. Looked up from germline, CDR1 is SSHAT and CDR2 is FNYEAQ (reference sequence). Time point denoted: pre-sensitization, week 0. Treatment here: therapeutic diphenylcyclopropenone sensitization with weekly scalp DPC. Alopecia patients deemed DPC-suitable, aged 18 to 70, excluding pregnancy. Concerning this clonotype itself: As yet, its antigen is unknown. A read error may produce the germline difference seen at one junction end.

TCRdb re-derived calls from the RACE reads in MiXCR, one entry per CDR3 protein. The sample holds about 260,000 distinct CDR3 sequences, about 9% seen once. V is TRBV7-7 and J is TRBJ2-5; 8 bases match TRBD1. The sequencing here drew on whole blood, taken in connection with sensitization to the hapten diphenylcyclopropenone (DPC). This TCR was recovered from a woman aged 40 to 50 with alopecia areata. Some clones in this sample may be carry-over from other donors' samples. As DNA, the CDR3 is TGTGCTAGCAGCTTAGGGGACAGGCCTTACCAAGAGACCCAGTACTTC. Translated: CASSLGDRPYQETQYF.